The source of this T cell receptor (beta chain) is a study of OX40 agonist ivuxolimab in advanced cancers. Notes on the research overall: Ivuxolimab was a fully human IgG2 agonistic monoclonal antibody targeting the costimulatory receptor OX40 (CD134). Intravenous ivuxolimab was administered to patients every 2 weeks at six dose levels: 0.01, 0.1, 0.3, 1.5, 3 and 10 mg/kg. Of the approximately 50 dose-escalation patients, hepatocellular carcinoma was present in about 20, melanoma in approximately 15, renal cell carcinoma in 9 and head and neck cancer in 9. In the dose-escalation cohort, roughly 80% of patients were male, and the mean age was around 60 years, with a range of 23 to 79. Patients were allowed to have had prior anti-PD-1, anti-PD-L1 or anti-CTLA-4 therapy, and around 43% of the dose-escalation patients had been treated with checkpoint inhibitors. Partial responses occurred in three dose-escalation patients, of whom one had hepatocellular carcinoma and two had cutaneous melanoma. The point of sequencing TCRbeta in the periphery was to test whether ivuxolimab changed TCR sequence diversity and drove clonal T-cell expansion. The paper covers the monotherapy dose-escalation part of the phase I ivuxolimab trial, which included N ≈ 57 patients.

V is cut by 0 bases and J by 7 bases, and the space between the germline ends is 22 bases. The CDR3, from cysteine to phenylalanine, totals 17 residues. Solely the CDR3 DNA is kept, with 51 bases framed from the first base. Via the germline V gene, CDR1 is SGHRS and CDR2 YFSETQ. General findings and caveats noted by the study authors: Antigen specificity was not determined for the clonally expanded peripheral T cells. Low levels of normalized T-cell clonal expansion were also seen in some patients who did not respond. In the 0.1-3.0 mg/kg groups, partial responders were among the patients with the lowest normalized peripheral clonal expansion, particularly in CD8+ T cells. At doses from 0.1 to 3.0 mg/kg, clonal expansion was seen in both CD4+ and CD8+ blood T cells between baseline and week 6. On average, CD8+ T cells showed more expanded clones than CD4+ T cells after ivuxolimab.

Patients with a history of autoimmune disease or receiving systemic immunosuppression were excluded from the trial. Peripheral blood for TCR sequencing was collected from all dose cohorts at baseline, on cycle 4 day 1, and on cycle 7 day 1. Samples were obtained from an open-label, multicenter, first-in-human phase I dose-escalation trial of ivuxolimab. Adults with locally advanced or metastatic melanoma, renal cell, hepatocellular, or head and neck squamous cell carcinoma were enrolled in the trial. Before TCR sequencing, CD4+ T cells and CD8+ T cells from peripheral blood were sorted into separate populations. Genomic DNA was isolated from the sorted cells so that the TCRbeta CDR3 region could be sequenced. TCRbeta CDR3 regions were sequenced using the immunoSEQ Assay. What TCRdb holds here is the immuneACCESS table cut down to in-frame rearrangements. Part of the clones is not present; checked against another copy, under half of the missing clones reflect an unresolved V gene, and the others are unexplained. Recorded for this sample are 40,000 to 50,000 clones; about 90% of them occurred a single time. Roughly 43% of the sample goes to the ten largest clones.

As to this clone: The antigen it recognizes is unknown. Base qualities are missing; no much larger clone stands one base away.

The specimen was CD4+ or CD8+ T cells sorted from blood, collected in a trial of the OX40 agonist ivuxolimab. The chain employs TRBV5-1 and TRBJ1-2, and the D gene may be TRBD1, 6 bases matching. This receptor was obtained from an adult with an advanced solid tumor such as melanoma, head and neck, liver or kidney cancer. The CDR3 sequence is CASSLGYHGTSASGYTF. The nucleotides read TGCGCCAGCAGCTTGGGGTACCACGGGACATCGGCCTCTGGCTACACCTTC.